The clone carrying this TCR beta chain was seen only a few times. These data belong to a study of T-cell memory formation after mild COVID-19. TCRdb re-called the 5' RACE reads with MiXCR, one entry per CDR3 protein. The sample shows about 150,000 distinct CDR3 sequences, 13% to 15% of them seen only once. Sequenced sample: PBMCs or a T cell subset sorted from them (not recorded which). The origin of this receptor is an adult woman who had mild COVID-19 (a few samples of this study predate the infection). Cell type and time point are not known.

DNA of the CDR3: TGTGCCAGCTCATCGGGACAACTCACAGATACGCAGTATTTT. It specifies CASSSGQLTDTQYF. The chain joins TRBV18 to TRBJ2-3; a possible D gene is TRBD1 (6 bases). CDR3 length: 14 amino acids. Trimming pared 5 bases from V and 2 bases from J, leaving 11 bases between. Per germline, CDR1 KGHSH and CDR2 LQKENI.